The 10 T cell receptor beta chains below all came from one sample that was sequenced in a study of T-cell reconstitution after alpha-beta-depleted transplantation in children. Library preparation (for TCRbeta) was performed with unique molecular identifiers. TCRdb passed the PCR reads through MiXCR, listing each CDR3 protein once. The sample includes approximately 210,000 distinct CDR3 sequences, approximately 15% of them seen just once. The sequencing used PBMCs from the stem cell graft donor, collected from the stem cell graft. These receptors were taken from a human donor who donated a stem cell graft to a child with acute lymphoblastic leukemia.

Many counts were recorded for this clonotype. CDR3 protein: CASRPRTSGNPGGETQYF. The CDR3 DNA follows: TGTGCCAGCAGGCCTAGGACTAGCGGGAATCCTGGGGGAGAGACCCAGTACTTC. V gene TRBV6-5 combines with J gene TRBJ2-5; TRBD2 matches 12 bases. With V trimmed by 6 bases and J by 4 bases, 15 bases remained unmatched. Germline V gives CDR1 MNHEY, CDR2 SVGAGI. This CDR3 contains 18 residues.

In this sample, this clonotype turned up many times. The genes are TRBV29-1 and TRBJ2-2, with TRBD1 identical over 8 bases. The CDR3 loop spans 15 amino acids. Germline assignment: CDR1 SQVTM and CDR2 ANQGSEA. J was trimmed by 0 bases and V by 8 bases; bases with no gene match: 8. This CDR3 is CSFQDRASNTGELFF. CDR3 nucleotide sequence: TGCAGCTTTCAGGACAGGGCCTCGAACACCGGGGAGCTGTTTTTT.

This clonotype was observed many times. The chain combines TRBV7-9 with TRBJ2-6, with D uncertain. Deletions cut 8 bases from V and 0 bases from J, with 5 bases between. From germline, CDR1 is SEHNR and CDR2 FQNEAQ (reference sequence). The CDR3 runs 13 residues. The CDR3 loop is CASASSGANVLTF. The CDR3 DNA reads as TGTGCCAGCGCTTCCTCTGGGGCCAACGTCCTGACTTTC. Complete variable domain (other parts from reference TRBV7-9 and TRBJ2-6): DTGVSQNPRHKITKRGQNVTFRCDPISEHNRLYWYRQTLGQGPEFLTYFQNEAQLEKSRLLSDRFSAERPKGSFSTLEIQRTEQGDSAMYLCASASSGANVLTFGAGSRLTVL.

This sequence joins TRBV5-1 and TRBJ2-1, with D tentatively TRBD2 (6 bases). Germline V gene lookup returns CDR1 SGHRS and CDR2 YFSETQ. The V gene lost 0 bases and the J gene lost 3 bases, with 10 bases spanning the gap. This CDR3 comprises 15 residues. The CDR3 loop is CASSLGWGDYNEQFF. The DNA of the CDR3 is TGCGCCAGCAGCTTGGGGTGGGGGGACTACAATGAGCAGTTCTTC.

This clonotype appeared many times. The J gene is TRBJ2-7, the V gene TRBV10-3; a possible D gene is TRBD1 (5 bases). Deletions cut 2 bases from V and 1 base from J, with 6 bases between. From germline, CDR1 is ENHRY and CDR2 SYGVKD. The CDR3 consists of 13 residues. CDR3 loop: CAISEKGSYEQYF. DNA of the CDR3: TGTGCCATCAGTGAGAAGGGGTCCTACGAGCAGTACTTC.

This clonotype was counted many times. V usage is TRBV28 and J usage is TRBJ2-5, with 7 bases that match TRBD1. Germline V CDR1 and CDR2: MDHEN, SYDVKM. This CDR3 is built from 16 residues. J lost 2 bases, V lost 5 bases, and 11 bases had no gene match. CDR3 protein: CASSPPPPGQQETQYF. The CDR3, as DNA: TGTGCCAGCAGTCCGCCGCCCCCGGGACAGCAAGAGACCCAGTACTTC.

This clonotype was counted a few times. The chain is built from TRBV20-1 and TRBJ1-1; 8 nucleotides agree with TRBD1. The V gene end was trimmed by 6 bases and the J gene end by 4 bases; junction bases not matched to a gene: 4. The CDR3 extends over 12 amino acids. CDR1 and CDR2 (germline): DFQATT, SNEGSKA (reference sequence). Here the CDR3 DNA reads TGCAGTGCGGACAGGGTACCCACTGAAGCTTTCTTT. Translated, it gives CSADRVPTEAFF.

Ten or more counts support this clonotype. The V gene is TRBV12-3 or TRBV12-4, the J gene TRBJ1-5; D possibly corresponds to TRBD1 (5 bases). The CDR3 has 14 amino acids. Trimming cost V 6 bases and J 10 bases, with 19 bases left between them. CDR3 nucleotide sequence: TGTGCCAGCAGCAAGACGCAGGGTATCGGCCCCCAGCATTTT. This codes for CASSKTQGIGPQHF.

This clonotype was detected many times. The chain links TRBV5-1 to TRBJ2-7; TRBD2 agrees at 12 bases. This CDR3 is built from 15 residues. V shed 6 bases and J 3 bases; nucleotides not matched to a gene: 7. Per germline, CDR1 SGHRS and CDR2 YFSETQ. Here the CDR3 reads CASNRRLAGDYEQYF. Here the CDR3 DNA reads TGCGCCAGCAACCGTAGACTAGCGGGAGACTACGAGCAGTACTTC.

This clonotype was counted at least ten times. The chain has TRBV12-3 or TRBV12-4 and TRBJ2-2; D is perhaps TRBD2 (6 bases). This CDR3 is 18 amino acids long. V was pared by 1 base and J by 6 bases, with 21 bases between. The CDR3 sequence is CASSLGGRGRTLAGELFF. The CDR3 DNA follows: TGTGCCAGCAGTTTAGGTGGTCGGGGGAGAACCCTCGCCGGGGAGCTGTTTTTT.